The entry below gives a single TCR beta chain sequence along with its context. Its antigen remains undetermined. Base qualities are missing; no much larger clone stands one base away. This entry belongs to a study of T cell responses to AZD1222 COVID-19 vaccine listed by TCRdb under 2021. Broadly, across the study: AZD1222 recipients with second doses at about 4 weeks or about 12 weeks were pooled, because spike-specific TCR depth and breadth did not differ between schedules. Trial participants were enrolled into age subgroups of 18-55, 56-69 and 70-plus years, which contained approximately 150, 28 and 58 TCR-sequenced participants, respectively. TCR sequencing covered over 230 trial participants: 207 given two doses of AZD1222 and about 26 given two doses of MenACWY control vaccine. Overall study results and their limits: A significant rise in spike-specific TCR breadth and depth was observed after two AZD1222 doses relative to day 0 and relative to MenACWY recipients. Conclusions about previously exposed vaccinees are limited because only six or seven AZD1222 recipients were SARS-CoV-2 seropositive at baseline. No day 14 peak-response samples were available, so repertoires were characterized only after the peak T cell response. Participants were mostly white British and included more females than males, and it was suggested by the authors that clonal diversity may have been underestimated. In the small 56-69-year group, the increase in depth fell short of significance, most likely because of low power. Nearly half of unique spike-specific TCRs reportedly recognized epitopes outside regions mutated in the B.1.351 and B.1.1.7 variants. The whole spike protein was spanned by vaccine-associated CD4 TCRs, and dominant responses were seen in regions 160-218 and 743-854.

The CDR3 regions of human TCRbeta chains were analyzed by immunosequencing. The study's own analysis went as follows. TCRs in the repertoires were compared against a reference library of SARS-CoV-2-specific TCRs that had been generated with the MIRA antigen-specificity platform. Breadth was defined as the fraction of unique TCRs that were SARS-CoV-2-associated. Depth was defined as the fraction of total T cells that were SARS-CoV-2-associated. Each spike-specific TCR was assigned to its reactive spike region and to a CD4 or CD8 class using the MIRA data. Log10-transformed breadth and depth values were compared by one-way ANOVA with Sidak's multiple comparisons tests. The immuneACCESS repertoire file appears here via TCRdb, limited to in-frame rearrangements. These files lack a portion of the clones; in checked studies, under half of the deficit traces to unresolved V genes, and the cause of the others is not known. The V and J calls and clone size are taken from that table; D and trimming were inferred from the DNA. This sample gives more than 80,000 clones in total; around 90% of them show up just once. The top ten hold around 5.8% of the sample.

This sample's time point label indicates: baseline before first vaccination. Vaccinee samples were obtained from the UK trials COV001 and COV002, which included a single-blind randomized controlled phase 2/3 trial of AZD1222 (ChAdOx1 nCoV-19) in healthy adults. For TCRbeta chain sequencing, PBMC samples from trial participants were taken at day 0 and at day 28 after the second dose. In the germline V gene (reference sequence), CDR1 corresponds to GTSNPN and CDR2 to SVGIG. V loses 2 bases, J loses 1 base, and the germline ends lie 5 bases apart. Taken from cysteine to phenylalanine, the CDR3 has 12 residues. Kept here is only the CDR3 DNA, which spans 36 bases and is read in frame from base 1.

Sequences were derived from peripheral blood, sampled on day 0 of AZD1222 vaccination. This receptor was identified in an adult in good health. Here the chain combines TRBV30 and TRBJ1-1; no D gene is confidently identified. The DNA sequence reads TGTGCCTGGAGTCGGGCGAACACTGAAGCTTTCTTT. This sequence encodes CAWSRANTEAFF. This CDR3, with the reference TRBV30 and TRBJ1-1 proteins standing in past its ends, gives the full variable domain SQTIHQWPATLVQPVGSPLSLECTVEGTSNPNLYWYRQAAGRGLQLLFYSVGIGQISSEVPQNLSASRPQDRQFILSSKKLLLSDSGFYLCAWSRANTEAFFGQGTRLTVV.